This T cell receptor (beta chain) emerged from a study of control samples from healthy donors and cancer patients. The data were produced by immunoSEQ multiplex PCR, yet TCRdb's version contains in-frame clones alone and is incomplete. The top ten hold roughly 13% of the sample, which has tens of thousands of clones, around 87% seen once. This CDR3 spans 16 amino acids. The V gene end was trimmed by 4 bases and the J gene end by 7 bases; junction bases not matched to a gene: 6. Per the germline V gene, CDR1 is SGHAT and CDR2 is FQNNGV. The chain recombines TRBV11-2 with TRBJ2-1; 14 nucleotides line up with TRBD2. This receptor was taken from an older woman with lung cancer. Sequencing input: PBMCs. This CDR3 is CASSSPGTSGSNEQFF. In nucleotides, the CDR3 is TGTGCCAGCAGCTCCCCCGGGACTAGCGGGAGTAATGAGCAGTTCTTC.